A selection of T cell receptor beta chains follows, all from one sample in a study of CD8+ T cells in alopecia areata. Measured with immunoSEQ multiplex PCR; TCRdb has only the in-frame clones, and not every one. The data contain 110,000 or so clones, 56% of them singletons. This specimen consisted of CD4+ T cells sorted from blood, obtained at week 24, from a patient treated with tofacitinib. The receptor set was obtained from a human donor with alopecia areata. CDR3s include the opening cysteine and the closing phenylalanine or tryptophan. A D gene is named only where the DNA matches it firmly. Clone size is shown for a subset of rows, as once, few, many or a class of expanded clone.

d_gene	j_gene	abundance	v_gene	CDR3aa	CDR3nt
.	TRBJ2-1	.	TRBV7-7	CASSLDLYNEQFF	TGTGCTAGCAGCTTAGACTTATACAATGAGCAGTTCTTC
.	TRBJ2-5	few	TRBV9	CASSAEETQYF	TGTGCCAGCAGCGCTGAAGAGACCCAGTACTTC
.	TRBJ2-5	.	TRBV7-2	CASSFAETQYF	TGTGCCAGCAGCTTTGCAGAGACCCAGTACTTC
.	TRBJ1-1	.	TRBV29-1	CSVEGRVGTEAFF	TGCAGCGTTGAAGGCAGGGTGGGCACTGAAGCTTTCTTT
.	TRBJ2-3	.	TRBV7-9	CASSLDPGAGKQYF	TGTGCCAGCAGCTTAGATCCGGGGGCCGGAAAGCAGTATTTT
TRBD1	TRBJ1-6	.	TRBV25-1	CASSEDRENSPLHF	TGTGCCAGCAGTGAAGACAGGGAGAACTCACCCCTCCACTTT
.	TRBJ2-2	once	TRBV5-1	CASSLAGGLPNTGELFF	TGCGCCAGCAGCTTGGCCGGGGGGCTGCCCAACACCGGGGAGCTGTTTTTT
TRBD1	TRBJ1-4	.	TRBV27	CASSLNRGTEKLFF	TGTGCCAGCAGTTTGAACAGGGGAACCGAAAAACTGTTTTTT
.	TRBJ1-6	.	TRBV5-1	CASSPTGQLNSPLHF	TGCGCCAGCAGCCCCACCGGACAGCTGAATTCACCCCTCCACTTT
TRBD1	TRBJ1-1	.	TRBV29-1	CSVVPGQEIPSVGFF	TGCAGCGTGGTACCGGGACAGGAAATCCCCAGCGTTGGTTTCTTT
.	TRBJ2-5	.	TRBV27	CASSKLGETQYF	TGTGCCAGCAGCAAACTGGGGGAGACCCAGTACTTC
.	TRBJ1-2	.	TRBV2	CASREDRYGYTF	TGTGCCAGCAGAGAGGACCGGTATGGCTACACCTTC
.	TRBJ2-3	.	TRBV7-2	CASSSDYTQRQYF	TGTGCCAGCAGTTCCGACTATACGCAGCGGCAGTATTTT
.	TRBJ2-5	few	TRBV7-2	CASSPQGQETQYF	TGTGCCAGCAGCCCTCAGGGACAAGAGACCCAGTACTTC
TRBD1	TRBJ1-2	few	TRBV4-1	CASSQDPGQLNYGYTF	TGCGCCAGCAGCCAAGATCCGGGACAGCTTAACTATGGCTACACCTTC
.	TRBJ2-7	few	TRBV30	CAWSVLAGSNYEQYF	TGTGCCTGGAGTGTACTGGCGGGGAGCAACTACGAGCAGTACTTC
.	TRBJ2-7	many	TRBV5-1	CASSFPTGQGYF	TGCGCCAGCAGCTTCCCAACCGGGCAGGGATACTTC
.	TRBJ1-1	.	TRBV30	CAWVRGLRENAEAFF	TGTGCCTGGGTAAGAGGTCTCAGGGAAAATGCTGAAGCTTTCTTT
TRBD1	TRBJ2-5	.	TRBV10-3	CAISESPPGQGEETQYF	TGTGCCATCAGTGAGTCACCACCGGGACAGGGGGAAGAGACCCAGTACTTC
TRBD2	TRBJ2-1	.	TRBV2	CASQLAGGQLVNEQFF	TGTGCCAGCCAACTAGCGGGGGGGCAACTGGTCAATGAGCAGTTCTTC
TRBD1	TRBJ1-4	.	TRBV7-2	CASSLDRGSEKLFF	TGTGCCAGCAGCCTCGACAGGGGGAGTGAAAAACTGTTTTTT
.	TRBJ2-5	.	TRBV7-9	CASSSGPSAETQYF	TGTGCCAGCAGCTCCGGTCCGAGCGCGGAGACCCAGTACTTC
.	TRBJ1-1	few	TRBV9	CASSVEQDTEAFF	TGTGCCAGCAGCGTAGAACAGGACACTGAAGCTTTCTTT
.	TRBJ1-2	.	TRBV27	CASSGAGYGYTF	TGTGCCAGCAGTGGGGCAGGGTATGGCTACACCTTC
.	TRBJ2-6	.	TRBV29-1	CSVAKGANVLTF	TGCAGCGTTGCGAAAGGGGCCAACGTCCTGACTTTC
.	TRBJ2-7	.	TRBV29-1	CSVEDLTSGQYF	TGCAGCGTTGAAGATTTGACGTCGGGGCAGTACTTC
.	TRBJ2-4	.	TRBV30	CASSGLDIQYF	TGTGCCTCGTCCGGTTTGGACATTCAGTACTTC
.	TRBJ1-5	.	TRBV4-2	CASAVDSSNQPQHF	TGTGCCAGCGCCGTAGACAGTAGCAATCAGCCCCAGCATTTT
TRBD2	TRBJ2-3	.	TRBV7-2	CASSLAGRGGVDTQYF	TGTGCCAGCAGCTTAGCGGGACGGGGGGGCGTAGATACGCAGTATTTT
.	TRBJ2-3	.	TRBV30	CAWSWTGRTDTQYF	TGTGCCTGGAGTTGGACGGGCCGCACAGATACGCAGTATTTT